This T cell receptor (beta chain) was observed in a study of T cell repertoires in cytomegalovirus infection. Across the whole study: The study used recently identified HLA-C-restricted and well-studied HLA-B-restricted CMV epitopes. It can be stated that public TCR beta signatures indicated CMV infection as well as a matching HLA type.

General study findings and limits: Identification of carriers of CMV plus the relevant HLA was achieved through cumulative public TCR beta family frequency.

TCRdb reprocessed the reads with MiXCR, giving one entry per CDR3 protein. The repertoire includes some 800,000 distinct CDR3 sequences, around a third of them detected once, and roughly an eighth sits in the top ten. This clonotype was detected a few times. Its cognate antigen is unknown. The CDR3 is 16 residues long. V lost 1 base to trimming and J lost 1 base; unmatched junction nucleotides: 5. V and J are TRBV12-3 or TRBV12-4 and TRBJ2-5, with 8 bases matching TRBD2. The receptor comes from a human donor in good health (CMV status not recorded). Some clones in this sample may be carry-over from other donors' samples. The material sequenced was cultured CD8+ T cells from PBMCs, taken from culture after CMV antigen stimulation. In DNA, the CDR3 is TGTGCCAGCAGTTTAGAGGCTAGCGGGTTCCAAGAGACCCAGTACTTC. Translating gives CASSLEASGFQETQYF.